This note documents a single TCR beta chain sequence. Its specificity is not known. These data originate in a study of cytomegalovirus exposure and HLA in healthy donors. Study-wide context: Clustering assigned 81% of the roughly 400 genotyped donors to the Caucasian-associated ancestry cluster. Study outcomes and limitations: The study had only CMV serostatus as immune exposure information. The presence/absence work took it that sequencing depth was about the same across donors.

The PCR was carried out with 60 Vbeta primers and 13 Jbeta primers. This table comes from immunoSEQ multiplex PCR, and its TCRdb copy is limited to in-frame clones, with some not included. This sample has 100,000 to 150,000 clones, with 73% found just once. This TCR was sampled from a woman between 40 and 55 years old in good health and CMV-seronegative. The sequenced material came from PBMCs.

In nucleotides, the CDR3 is TGCGCCAGCAGCCCCCGCCCACAGGGCCAAGAGACCCAGTACTTC. This encodes CASSPRPQGQETQYF. V is TRBV4-3 and J is TRBJ2-5; possibly TRBD1 for D (6 bases). The V gene lost 4 bases and the J gene lost 1 base, with 13 bases spanning the gap. Per the germline V gene, CDR1 is LGHNA and CDR2 is YSLEER. The CDR3 sequence is 15 residues long.